This TCR beta chain comes out of a study of cytomegalovirus exposure and HLA in healthy donors. General study findings and limits: Reportedly, a later analysis found an Asian-associated ancestry cluster had fewer N-insertions than the approximately 600-donor mean. The records held CMV serostatus as the only immune exposure information. Most TCR sequences were seen very rarely across donors, but some public TCRs occurred in many.

Primers included in the PCR were 60 Vbeta and 13 Jbeta primers. The protocol was immunoSEQ multiplex PCR, while the TCRdb copy is restricted to in-frame clones and leaves out a portion. Of 100,000 to 150,000 clones detected, about 78% appear once; the ten largest clones hold just under 8.5%. The CDR3 length is 13 residues. The germline V and J ends were trimmed by 4 bases and 7 bases, with 13 bases remaining between them. Looked up from germline, CDR1 is SGHVS and CDR2 is FNYEAQ. Concerning this clone: Its target is unknown.

Sequenced input: PBMCs. This chain uses TRBV7-6 with TRBJ1-2; a weak D match, TRBD1 (6 bases). This TCR derives from a woman in her thirties or forties in good health and CMV-seropositive. CDR3 DNA: TGTGCCAGCAGCTCACAGGGTTGGGGTGGCTACACCTTC. Translation gives CASSSQGWGGYTF.